This is a list of T cell receptor beta chains from one sample in a study of blood T cells in healthy people across ages. TCRdb processed the 5' RACE reads anew with MiXCR; each CDR3 protein has one entry. The sample contains 800,000 to 950,000 distinct CDR3 sequences, about 27% of which appear only once. The sample was also linked to a second study, of T cells of mothers and their children.

The sample comprised blood. The receptors shown here come from a middle-aged woman in good health. Both conserved end residues are trimmed from each CDR3.

CDR3aa	v_gene	j_gene
ASSYLETGRGTGYT	TRBV6-5	TRBJ1-2
ATRQGASNQPQH	TRBV2	TRBJ1-5
ASSLRGGADTQY	TRBV12-3/TRBV12-4	TRBJ2-3
SASGYFGDLSNYGYT	TRBV20-1	TRBJ1-2
ATSRLSPGDEQY	TRBV15	TRBJ2-4
ASSERTGGRYGYT	TRBV9	TRBJ1-2
ASSPRSMGETQY	TRBV7-9	TRBJ2-5
ASTNGVRFEANYGYT	TRBV7-9	TRBJ1-2
SATDQSTYGYT	TRBV20-1	TRBJ1-2
ASSQVQGAIYGYT	TRBV14	TRBJ1-2
ASSFVPGTGGDTEAF	TRBV7-6	TRBJ1-1
ASSLLAVGTTYEQY	TRBV27	TRBJ2-7
ASSQVSYEQY	TRBV3-1	TRBJ2-7
ASPSKVTTDTQY	TRBV12-3/TRBV12-4	TRBJ2-3
ASSLVVRAHEQY	TRBV7-2	TRBJ2-7
ASSPTTGNTGELF	TRBV7-2	TRBJ2-2
SARDPTGGFGYT	TRBV20-1	TRBJ1-2
ASSQEFSRDTQY	TRBV4-1	TRBJ2-3
ASRVGINTEAF	TRBV5-1	TRBJ1-1
ASSDRRRSGANVLT	TRBV2	TRBJ2-6
ASRTTSSETQY	TRBV2	TRBJ2-5
SARTGTWGDYGYT	TRBV20-1	TRBJ1-2
ASSPQGAYGNTIY	TRBV7-2	TRBJ1-3
ASSTTEYYEQY	TRBV5-1	TRBJ2-7
ANKDGLPGNNEQF	TRBV7-2	TRBJ2-1
ASSQGGLRWETQY	TRBV4-1	TRBJ2-5
ASSQGIGAESSYNEQF	TRBV3-1	TRBJ2-1
ASRLLAGGPQF	TRBV12-3/TRBV12-4	TRBJ2-1
SAAQGRGQNNSPLH	TRBV20-1	TRBJ1-6
ASTRRGQRGETQY	TRBV19	TRBJ2-5
ASSSRGGGGYT	TRBV27	TRBJ1-2
AWRSDGYT	TRBV30	TRBJ1-2
ASSEWQGSTDTQY	TRBV6-1	TRBJ2-3
SATPDGSWETQY	TRBV20-1	TRBJ2-5
ASSIQGQPEEQY	TRBV28	TRBJ2-4
ASSQGGIQNNEQF	TRBV3-1	TRBJ2-1
STAQDRFSGANVLT	TRBV20-1	TRBJ2-6
SGYRGLNTEAF	TRBV29-1	TRBJ1-1
ASSSGTDLPGHT	TRBV5-4	TRBJ1-2
SARGAGAYTDTQY	TRBV20-1	TRBJ2-3
ATSMEVAETQY	TRBV15	TRBJ2-5
ASSQGLAGGNEQY	TRBV4-3	TRBJ2-7
ASSATGTGGSPLH	TRBV5-1	TRBJ1-6
ATSRGTVRSNTGELF	TRBV15	TRBJ2-2
ATSPGGTQY	TRBV24-1	TRBJ2-5
ATSRESSGEETQY	TRBV15	TRBJ2-5
SVLTPSYEQY	TRBV29-1	TRBJ2-7
ASSRPGTGLSYEQY	TRBV28	TRBJ2-7
VSRAGTEYTGELF	TRBV6-6	TRBJ2-2
ASRGTSGNEQY	TRBV11-2	TRBJ2-7
SVDLQGPANYGYT	TRBV29-1	TRBJ1-2